This entry concerns a single TCR beta chain. Sequencing used immunoSEQ multiplex PCR; TCRdb keeps in-frame clones, though not all of them. This sample has 270,000 or so clones, with approximately 90% found just once. This record belongs to a study of blood T cell repertoires in COVID-19. In the study overall: Italy, Spain and the United States were the sources of the convalescent and acute COVID-19 samples. T cells, B-cell-depleted T cells, or PBMCs supplied cDNA or gDNA.

The CDR3 extends over 14 amino acids. Germline CDR1 reads MNHEY; CDR2 reads SVGAGI. Trimming at V came to 7 bases and at J to 9 bases, leaving 10 bases not matched to a gene. The genes are TRBV6-5 and TRBJ2-1; 9 bases map to TRBD1. The sequence was collected from a man aged 35 to 55 with acute or convalescent COVID-19. The sequenced sample consisted of peripheral blood. CDR3 coding DNA: TGTGCCAGCACCCCGGGACAGGGAAACGGTGAGCAGTTCTTC. As protein: CASTPGQGNGEQFF.